These T cell receptor beta chains were read from a single sample in a study of blood T cell repertoires in COVID-19. Sequencing used immunoSEQ multiplex PCR; TCRdb keeps in-frame clones, though not all of them. The sample shows 250,000 to 350,000 clones, approximately 91% of them seen only once. The sequenced sample was peripheral blood. The receptors stem from a woman in her twenties or thirties with COVID-19, enrolled during active disease. CDR3s include the opening cysteine and the closing phenylalanine or tryptophan. D genes are given only for firm matches. Clone size appears in some rows only: once, few, many, or a class for an expanded clone.

j_gene	v_gene	abundance	d_gene	CDR3aa	CDR3nt
TRBJ2-7	TRBV30	NA	TRBD2	CAWNSGSNDEQYF	TGTGCCTGGAATAGCGGGAGTAACGACGAGCAGTACTTC
TRBJ2-3	TRBV19	once	TRBD1	CASRWTGASTDTQYF	TGTGCCAGTAGATGGACAGGGGCTAGCACAGATACGCAGTATTTT
TRBJ2-2	TRBV4-2	once	NA	CASSQYVQNANTGELFF	TGTGCCAGCAGCCAATATGTGCAGAACGCGAACACCGGGGAGCTGTTTTTT
TRBJ1-2	TRBV6-5	NA	NA	CASGAGSGYTF	TGTGCCAGCGGGGCAGGGTCTGGCTACACCTTC
TRBJ1-2	TRBV18	NA	TRBD1	CASSRTGDYGYTF	TGTGCCAGCTCACGGACAGGGGACTATGGCTACACCTTC
TRBJ1-4	TRBV9	NA	TRBD1	CASSVATGQGQEKLFF	TGTGCCAGCAGCGTAGCTACGGGACAGGGACAGGAAAAACTGTTTTTT
TRBJ1-6	TRBV2	NA	NA	CASRSDSNNSPLHF	TGTGCCAGCAGAAGCGACAGTAATAATTCACCCCTCCACTTT
TRBJ2-7	TRBV28	NA	NA	CASIPRRLSYEQYF	TGTGCCAGCATTCCACGTCGGTTGTCCTACGAGCAGTACTTC
TRBJ2-3	TRBV5-1	NA	TRBD2	CASSPGLADDTDTQYF	TGCGCCAGCAGCCCGGGCCTAGCGGACGACACAGATACGCAGTATTTT
TRBJ1-1	TRBV6-5	once	NA	CASSHPGNTEAFF	TGTGCCAGCAGTCACCCCGGGAACACTGAAGCTTTCTTT
TRBJ1-4	TRBV7-6	once	NA	CASSVVGGAREKLFF	TGTGCCAGCAGCGTGGTCGGGGGGGCGAGGGAAAAACTGTTTTTT
TRBJ2-7	TRBV27	NA	NA	CASSARGGAYEQYF	TGTGCCAGCAGTGCTCGAGGAGGGGCCTACGAGCAGTACTTC
TRBJ2-5	TRBV6-5	once	NA	CASSYRADGKETQYF	TGTGCCAGCAGTTACCGGGCCGACGGGAAAGAGACCCAGTACTTC
TRBJ1-6	TRBV6-5	NA	NA	CASSYQGAHNSPLHF	TGTGCCAGCAGTTACCAAGGGGCCCATAATTCACCCCTCCACTTT
TRBJ2-4	TRBV11-2	NA	TRBD1	CASSPQRQGISQYF	TGTGCCAGCAGCCCCCAAAGACAGGGCATATCACAGTACTTC
TRBJ2-1	TRBV5-1	NA	TRBD1	CASSPEGTGVSEQFF	TGCGCCAGCAGCCCGGAGGGGACAGGGGTAAGTGAGCAGTTCTTC
TRBJ1-5	TRBV7-9	NA	TRBD1	CASSSGTGSNQPQHF	TGTGCCAGCAGCTCCGGGACAGGGAGCAATCAGCCCCAGCATTTT
TRBJ2-2	TRBV4-2	NA	NA	CASSQDREATGELFF	TGTGCCAGCAGCCAAGATAGGGAGGCGACCGGGGAGCTGTTTTTT
TRBJ2-2	TRBV7-2	once	NA	CASSEYSGANTGELFF	TGTGCCAGCAGCGAGTATTCGGGAGCGAACACCGGGGAGCTGTTTTTT
TRBJ1-2	TRBV10-3	NA	TRBD1	CAIRGTGGTDYGYTF	TGTGCCATCAGAGGGACAGGGGGAACGGACTATGGCTACACCTTC
TRBJ1-5	TRBV6-2/TRBV6-3	NA	NA	CASSYVQMGRQPQHF	TGTGCCAGCAGTTACGTCCAGATGGGGAGGCAGCCCCAGCATTTT
TRBJ1-2	TRBV4-2	NA	TRBD1	CASSQEPGGYGYGYTF	TGTGCCAGCAGCCAAGAGCCAGGGGGATATGGCTATGGCTACACCTTC
TRBJ1-1	TRBV11-2	NA	NA	CASSLKGGTEAFF	TGTGCCAGCAGCTTAAAGGGGGGGACTGAAGCTTTCTTT
TRBJ1-2	TRBV6-2/TRBV6-3	NA	NA	CASSYPGQFYGYTF	TGTGCCAGCAGTTACCCCGGACAGTTTTATGGCTACACCTTC
TRBJ2-7	TRBV7-9	NA	TRBD2	CASSPAFGTSVYEQYF	TGTGCCAGCAGTCCTGCGTTTGGGACTAGCGTCTACGAGCAGTACTTC
TRBJ1-3	TRBV9	NA	TRBD1	CASSVARGLAGNTIYF	TGTGCCAGCAGCGTAGCCAGGGGGCTAGCGGGAAACACCATATATTTT
TRBJ2-7	TRBV29-1	few	TRBD1	CSVVTGRAYEQYF	TGCAGCGTTGTGACAGGGCGGGCCTACGAGCAGTACTTC
TRBJ2-2	TRBV18	NA	TRBD2	CASSPGLAGTGELFF	TGTGCCAGCTCGCCGGGACTAGCGGGCACCGGGGAGCTGTTTTTT
TRBJ2-3	TRBV15	NA	NA	CATSPMGTRGLTDTQYF	TGTGCCACCAGCCCGATGGGAACGCGCGGACTCACAGATACGCAGTATTTT
TRBJ2-7	TRBV28	NA	NA	CASRESAGRSYEQYF	TGTGCCAGCCGCGAAAGCGCAGGGCGCTCCTACGAGCAGTACTTC
TRBJ2-3	TRBV10-1	once	NA	CASRGSGDTQYF	TGCGCCAGCCGGGGGTCAGGAGATACGCAGTATTTT
TRBJ2-3	TRBV5-1	few	NA	CASSFQGTDTQYF	TGCGCCAGCAGCTTTCAGGGGACAGATACGCAGTATTTT
TRBJ2-3	TRBV4-1	NA	TRBD2	CASSHARLALGGDTQYF	TGCGCCAGCAGCCACGCCCGACTAGCCCTAGGTGGAGATACGCAGTATTTT
TRBJ1-1	TRBV5-1	NA	TRBD1	CASSRGQGDTEAFF	TGCGCCAGCAGTCGAGGACAGGGGGACACTGAAGCTTTCTTT
TRBJ2-3	TRBV7-2	NA	TRBD2	CASSLVLAGNPTDTQYF	TGTGCCAGCAGCTTAGTCCTAGCGGGAAATCCCACAGATACGCAGTATTTT
TRBJ2-1	TRBV5-1	NA	TRBD2	CASSLGLAGYNEQFF	TGCGCCAGCAGCCTGGGACTAGCGGGCTACAATGAGCAGTTCTTC
TRBJ2-1	TRBV10-1	NA	NA	CASSDSYNEQFF	TGCGCCAGCAGTGACAGCTACAATGAGCAGTTCTTC
TRBJ2-7	TRBV28	NA	NA	CASSSKEENF	TGTGCCAGCAGTTCGAAGGAGGAGAACTTC
TRBJ1-2	TRBV2	NA	TRBD1	CASRSTGEIYGYTF	TGTGCCAGCAGATCGACAGGGGAAATCTATGGCTACACCTTC
TRBJ2-1	TRBV4-1	NA	NA	CASSQDGWDSNEQFF	TGCGCCAGCAGCCAAGATGGCTGGGACTCCAATGAGCAGTTCTTC
TRBJ1-2	TRBV5-7	NA	NA	CASSPEPYGYTF	TGTGCCAGCAGCCCGGAGCCTTATGGCTACACCTTC
TRBJ1-1	TRBV28	NA	TRBD1	CASSRQDRGNTEAFF	TGTGCCAGCAGTCGCCAGGACAGGGGGAACACTGAAGCTTTCTTT
TRBJ2-5	TRBV4-1	NA	NA	CASSQDEGVGETQYF	TGCGCCAGCAGCCAAGATGAGGGGGTAGGGGAGACCCAGTACTTC
TRBJ1-5	TRBV7-2	NA	NA	CASSRQRGFEQPQHF	TGTGCCAGCAGCCGTCAACGGGGATTTGAACAGCCCCAGCATTTT
TRBJ2-7	TRBV7-9	NA	TRBD2	CASRDTSGRDLSSYEQYF	TGTGCCAGCAGGGATACTAGCGGGAGGGACCTCAGCTCCTACGAGCAGTACTTC
TRBJ2-5	TRBV5-1	NA	TRBD2	CATSLAGGPQETQYF	TGCGCCACCTCCCTAGCGGGAGGGCCCCAAGAGACCCAGTACTTC
TRBJ2-5	TRBV5-5	NA	TRBD2	CASSFGLAGTHGETQYF	TGTGCCAGCAGCTTTGGACTAGCGGGGACTCATGGGGAGACCCAGTACTTC
TRBJ2-7	TRBV4-1	NA	NA	CASSQRSLTGYEQYF	TGCGCCAGCAGCCAGAGAAGCCTTACAGGGTACGAGCAGTACTTC
TRBJ2-5	TRBV2	NA	TRBD2	CASSEGSGRIETQYF	TGTGCCAGCAGTGAAGGTAGCGGGAGGATCGAGACCCAGTACTTC
TRBJ2-7	TRBV21-1	NA	NA	CASTSGSTYEQYF	TGTGCCAGCACTAGCGGATCCACCTACGAGCAGTACTTC
TRBJ2-1	TRBV4-3	NA	TRBD1	CASSQVRTGHNEQFF	TGCGCCAGCAGCCAAGTTAGGACAGGGCACAATGAGCAGTTCTTC